A selection of T cell receptor beta chains follows, all from one sample in a study of CD8 T cells in Susac syndrome. TCRdb reprocessed the immunoSEQ multiplex PCR reads via MiXCR and lists one record per CDR3 protein. The profile shows some 180,000 distinct CDR3 sequences, approximately 93% of them singletons. The sequenced sample was CD4+ T cells from PBMCs. Every receptor here comes from a human donor in good health. Each CDR3 is given with its conserved first and last residue. The D gene is left open where the match is weak. Expanded clones are given a class, and other clones once, few, many or no size at all.

j_gene | d_gene | abundance | v_gene | CDR3nt | CDR3aa
TRBJ2-1 | TRBD2 | - | TRBV5-1 | TGCGCCAGCAGCTCACGGGGGGGCTCCTACAATGAGCAGTTCTTC | CASSSRGGSYNEQFF
TRBJ1-2 | TRBD1 | - | TRBV5-6 | TGTGCCAGCAGCCAGGGACAGGGAGGCTATGGCTACACCTTC | CASSQGQGGYGYTF
TRBJ2-3 | - | - | TRBV28 | TGTGCCAGCAGCTCCAGGACTAAGTTTCAAGATACGCAGTATTTT | CASSSRTKFQDTQYF
TRBJ2-1 | TRBD1 | - | TRBV5-1 | TGCGCCAGCAGCTCCGGACAGGGGGCTTACAATGAGCAGTTCTTC | CASSSGQGAYNEQFF
TRBJ2-7 | TRBD2 | - | TRBV28 | TGTGCCAGCAGTTCCAGCGGGGGAGGAAACTACGAGCAGTACTTC | CASSSSGGGNYEQYF
TRBJ2-2 | - | - | TRBV7-3 | TGTGCCAGCAGCCCTCGATTCACAGCGAGCACCGGGGAGCTGTTTTTT | CASSPRFTASTGELFF
TRBJ2-3 | - | - | TRBV6-2/TRBV6-3 | TGTGCCAGCTTGATTGGGGGCACAGATACGCAGTATTTT | CASLIGGTDTQYF
TRBJ1-6 | - | - | TRBV7-2 | TGTGCCAGCGGAGGCGTCGGCCAGCCCCTCCACTTT | CASGGVGQPLHF
TRBJ2-5 | - | - | TRBV5-1 | TGCGCCAGCAGCTTGCTGGGTACGGAGCCGCCCCGGGAGACCCAGTACTTC | CASSLLGTEPPRETQYF
TRBJ1-1 | - | - | TRBV6-1 | TGTGCCAGCAGCTTTACCCCAGGGTGGAAACCGAACACTGAAGCTTTCTTT | CASSFTPGWKPNTEAFF
TRBJ1-1 | - | - | TRBV5-1 | TGCGCCAGCAGCTGGGTCGGCTTCGGTGGACACACTGAAGCTTTCTTT | CASSWVGFGGHTEAFF
TRBJ1-5 | - | - | TRBV7-9 | TGTGCCAGCAGCTCAGAGATCGGGCTAAATCAGCCCCAGCATTTT | CASSSEIGLNQPQHF
TRBJ1-2 | - | - | TRBV20-1 | TGCAGTGCGGGGGGGGCTCCGGGGTGGGGCTACACCTTC | CSAGGAPGWGYTF
TRBJ2-3 | - | - | TRBV27 | TGTGCCAGTTTTGGGCTGGCTAGCACAGATACGCAGTATTTT | CASFGLASTDTQYF
TRBJ2-5 | - | - | TRBV19 | TGTGCCAGTAGTATAAAGGATAAGCGGGTCGAGACCCAGTACTTC | CASSIKDKRVETQYF
TRBJ2-3 | - | - | TRBV13 | TGTGCCAGCAGCTTAGTCCTCGCTAGCACAGATACGCAGTATTTT | CASSLVLASTDTQYF
TRBJ2-3 | - | few | TRBV7-7 | TGTGCTAGCAGCTTAGGGCAGGGAGCAGATACGCAGTATTTT | CASSLGQGADTQYF
TRBJ1-6 | TRBD1 | - | TRBV10-3 | TGTGCCATCAGCCTACCCCCGGGACAGGGGAGTTCACCCCTCCACTTT | CAISLPPGQGSSPLHF
TRBJ1-6 | - | - | TRBV7-6 | TGTGCCAGCAGCTTAGCCGAGTTTGTTTCACCCCTCCATTTT | CASSLAEFVSPLHF
TRBJ2-3 | - | once | TRBV19 | TGTGCCAGTAGTGCCGGGACTCCAGGCACAGATACGCAGTATTTT | CASSAGTPGTDTQYF
TRBJ1-5 | - | - | TRBV19 | TGTGCCAGTAGTATTCCCTATAGCAATCAGCCCCAGCATTTT | CASSIPYSNQPQHF
TRBJ2-3 | TRBD2 | - | TRBV14 | TGTGCCAGCAGCTTTGCACTTAGCGGGGGATATACGCAGTATTTT | CASSFALSGGYTQYF
TRBJ1-1 | - | - | TRBV29-1 | TGCAGCGTTGGTTCTGGGGCGGACACTGAAGCTTTCTTT | CSVGSGADTEAFF
TRBJ2-3 | TRBD2 | - | TRBV7-9 | TGTGCCAGCAGCCATGGCACGACTAGCGGGGGGGCCAAAGATACGCAGTATTTT | CASSHGTTSGGAKDTQYF
TRBJ1-2 | TRBD1 | - | TRBV29-1 | TGCAGCGTTGAACCGCCGGGACAGCTCTATGGCTACACCTTC | CSVEPPGQLYGYTF
TRBJ1-1 | TRBD1 | - | TRBV3-1 | TGTGCCAGCAGCCAAGTAGGGGGCCGGAACACTGAAGCTTTCTTT | CASSQVGGRNTEAFF
TRBJ1-1 | - | - | TRBV19 | TGTGCCAGTTCTACAAGGAACACTGAAGCTTTCTTT | CASSTRNTEAFF
TRBJ1-2 | - | - | TRBV6-1 | TGTGCCAGCAGTGCCTCCGGGACAAGTCTTGTCCCTTCCGGCTACACCTTC | CASSASGTSLVPSGYTF